Shown below are 4 T cell receptor beta chains from a single sample sequenced in a study of regulatory T cells in long-lasting Graves disease. CDR3-region Arm-PCR and iRepertoire HTBI primers produced the TCR beta libraries. In TCRdb, the multiplex PCR reads were re-called with MiXCR into one record per CDR3 protein. The sample yields roughly 510,000 distinct CDR3 sequences, about 16% seen once. Time point of the sample: newly diagnosed GD, antithyroid drugs for less than 3 months. The TCR library was made from RNA extracted from PBMCs. This sample was also put to use in a study of T cells in Graves' hyperthyroidism and ophthalmopathy.

The material sequenced was peripheral blood mononuclear cells (PBMCs), taken at new diagnosis, from a patient treated with antithyroid drugs. The receptors derive from a man aged 18 to 29 with Graves disease.

The rearrangement joins TRBV6-1 to TRBJ2-1; D may correspond to TRBD1 or TRBD2 (7 bases each). The germline V gene has CDR1 MNHNS and CDR2 SASEGT. V lost 7 bases and J lost 6, with 22 bases in between. The CDR3 length is 16 residues. The CDR3 region has the DNA TGTGCCAGCACCAGAAGGGGGCTAGCGGCCCTCAATGAGCAGTTCTTC. As protein: CASTRRGLAALNEQFF.

This chain uses TRBV14 with TRBJ2-1; no clear D. The CDR3 has 15 amino acids. CDR1 SGHDN and CDR2 FVKESK come from the germline V gene. Trimming stripped 2 bases from V and 0 bases from J, with 8 bases between. Here the CDR3 reads CASSQLPSSYNEQFF. The DNA of the CDR3 is TGTGCCAGCAGCCAATTACCGAGCTCCTACAATGAGCAGTTCTTC.

A remark on this clonotype: An end of the junction does not agree with germline; a read error may underlie this. The rearrangement links TRBV5-6 to TRBJ2-6; 7 nucleotides align to TRBD1. CDR1 and CDR2 (germline): SGHDT, YYEEEE. The length of the CDR3 is 16 residues. This CDR3 reads CAISVDRVSGANVLTF. Written as DNA, the CDR3 is TGTGCCATCAGCGTCGACAGGGTCTCTGGGGCCAACGTCCTGACTTTC.

A few counts support this clonotype. This chain uses TRBV7-3 with TRBJ1-6; D possibly corresponds to TRBD1 (5 bases). CDR3 length: 15 amino acids. Trimming removed 1 base at V and 6 bases at J, with 10 bases between. The germline CDR1 and CDR2 sequences are SGHTA and FQGTGA. The CDR3 DNA reads TGTGCCAGCAGCTTAATGGCAGGGAGTAATTCACCCCTCCACTTT. It encodes CASSLMAGSNSPLHF.